A selection of T cell receptor beta chains follows, all from one sample in a study of shared clonotypes between healthy human individuals. Clones were sequenced by immunoSEQ multiplex PCR, and TCRdb holds only the in-frame ones, with some missing. The sample shows fewer than 600,000 clones, 75% to 85% of them seen only once. The sequenced sample was PBMCs. The receptors were sampled from a middle-aged woman in good health. Some clones in this sample may be carry-over from other donors' samples. Each CDR3 is given without its conserved first and last residue. Each record gives: V gene, CDR3 protein.

>TRBV6-1
ASSTTGYGEQY
>TRBV7-8
ASSPRDRGVDRNTEAF
>TRBV28
ASSQRGGRRVDTQY
>TRBV18
ASSPGLETQY
>TRBV2
ARSSARESDTQY
>TRBV7-2
ASSLNGGRKTADTQY
>TRBV6-1
ASSGRGQRGTEQF
>TRBV28
ASSPLKRGDQPQH
>TRBV6-1
ASFGTRTGTYEQY
>TRBV28
ASQDRERYNEQF
>TRBV10-2
ASSESTQSEAF
>TRBV10-2
ASSEMWNEQF
>TRBV28
ASSLLNEKLF
>TRBV14
ASSQGPGLRNEAF
>TRBV16
ASSQSRQGRTEAF
>TRBV27
ASSPSGTVWLGQY
>TRBV5-1
ASSPRDTSYEQY
>TRBV19
ASTRGARSYEQY
>TRBV2
ASALPGNQPQH
>TRBV11-2
ASSKLAGGVTDTQY
>TRBV6-1
ASSGSLTYNEQF
>TRBV7-9
ASSLDVNEQF
>TRBV28
ASSLPPQASGSYEQY
>TRBV10-1
AITPRASGRNEQY
>TRBV7-3
ASMTQANTEAF
>TRBV6-5
ASSLGLHNEQF
>TRBV11-3
ASSLDQNGVGELF
>TRBV19
ASSIGQGETQY
>TRBV7-3
ASRVAKETQY
>TRBV28
ASSLPQEIYGYT
>TRBV5-6
ASSRDGGSGAPYNEQF
>TRBV18
ASSPPARGPYEQY
>TRBV2
ASRGTGGQPQH
>TRBV18
ASSPGETNYQETQY
>TRBV5-6
ASRSVSGSSYNEQF
>TRBV7-3
ASSQNAGSGTGELF
>TRBV19
ASSSRTSGNTDTQY
>TRBV5-4
ASSFGSSGSGNTIY
>TRBV7-8
ASSLIVGVNYGYT
>TRBV4-3
ASSQFLGEGLQF
>TRBV6-1
ASSEGTGEADTQY
>TRBV28
ASSVRQFWVTQY
>TRBV29-1
SAGRPSGISYEQY
>TRBV7-2
ASSSPGGGSSGANVLT
>TRBV7-8
ASSFTGQTRSQY
>TRBV25-1
ASSVGNQETQY
>TRBV30
AWSPAGGTETQY
>TRBV18
ASSAGRTSGSYEQY
>TRBV29-1
SVDTGGTGELF
>TRBV4-2
ASSQDSGSNQPQH
>TRBV7-9
ASSFEEYQETQY
>TRBV4-3
ASSQDQGSSYEQY
>TRBV7-8
ASSLVTSGTQETQY
>TRBV5-4
ASSSPMGRKGDNYGYT
>TRBV9
ASSADTGTMNTEAF
>TRBV4-1
ASSQDRDPSYEQY
>TRBV10-3
ATTDRVDQPQH